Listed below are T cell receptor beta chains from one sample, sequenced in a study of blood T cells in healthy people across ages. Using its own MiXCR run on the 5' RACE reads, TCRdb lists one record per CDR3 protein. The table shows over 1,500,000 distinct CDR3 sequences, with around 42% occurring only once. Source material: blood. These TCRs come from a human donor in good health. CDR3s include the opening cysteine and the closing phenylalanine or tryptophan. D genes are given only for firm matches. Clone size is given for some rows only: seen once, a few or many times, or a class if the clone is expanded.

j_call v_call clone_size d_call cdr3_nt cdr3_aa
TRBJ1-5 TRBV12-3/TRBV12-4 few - TGTGCCAGCAGTTGGGGGACTCACGGGGGGAATCAGCCCCAGCATTTT CASSWGTHGGNQPQHF
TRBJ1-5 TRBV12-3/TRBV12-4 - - TGTGCCAGCAGTCCCGACCCCACGGACCTCCACAATCAGCCCCAGCATTTT CASSPDPTDLHNQPQHF
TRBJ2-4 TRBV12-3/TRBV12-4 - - TGTGCCAGCGCCGTTTCGCCCCCGGGCAGCGAAAACATTCAGTACTTC CASAVSPPGSENIQYF
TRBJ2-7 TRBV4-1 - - TGCGCCAGCAGCCAAGAGGTGCGAGGGGCCGTTTACGAGCAGTACTTC CASSQEVRGAVYEQYF
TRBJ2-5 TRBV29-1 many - TGCAGCGTTGGGTCAGGGGAGACCCAGTACTTC CSVGSGETQYF
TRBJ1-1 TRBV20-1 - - TGCAGTGCTCGACTGGGCCCCCGGGGGCTAAGGACTGAAGCTTTCTTT CSARLGPRGLRTEAFF
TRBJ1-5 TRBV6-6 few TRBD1 TGTGCCAGCATCGCCTCCTTGGACAGGGGAGGCAATCAGCCCCAGCATTTT CASIASLDRGGNQPQHF
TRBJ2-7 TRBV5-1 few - TGCGCCAGCAGCTTGAGTGCAACTATGACCTACGAGCAGTACTTC CASSLSATMTYEQYF
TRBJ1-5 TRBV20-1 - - TGCAGTGCTAGAGATCGCAGGGTATCCAGTCAGCCCCAGCATTTT CSARDRRVSSQPQHF
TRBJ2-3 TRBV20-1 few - TGCAGTGCTAGAAAAAACAGGGAATTTAGCACAGATACGCAGTATTTT CSARKNREFSTDTQYF
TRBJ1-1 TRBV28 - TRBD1 TGTGCCAGCAGTTTAGACATAACAGGGGGCCCGAACACTGAAGCTTTCTTT CASSLDITGGPNTEAFF
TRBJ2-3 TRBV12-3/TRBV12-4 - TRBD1 TGTGCCAGCAGTTTTAGGGGACAGGGACAAGGTTCGCAGTATTTT CASSFRGQGQGSQYF
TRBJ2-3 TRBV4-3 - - TGCGCCAGCAGCCAAGTCGGGCAGACAGATACGCAGTATTTT CASSQVGQTDTQYF
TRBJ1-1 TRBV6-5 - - TGTGCCAGCAGTTATTCAGGACGACCGGCTGAAGCTTTCTTT CASSYSGRPAEAFF
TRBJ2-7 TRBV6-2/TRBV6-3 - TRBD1 TGTGCCATCCGGGACAGATCTCACGAGCAGTACTTC CAIRDRSHEQYF
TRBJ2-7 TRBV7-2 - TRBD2 TGTGCCAGCAGCTTAGGTCCAGCGGGGGGGGCCTACGAGCAGTACTTC CASSLGPAGGAYEQYF
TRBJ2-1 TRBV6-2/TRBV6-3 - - TGTGCCAGCAGTAGAGTTAGAAATGAGCAGTTCTTC CASSRVRNEQFF
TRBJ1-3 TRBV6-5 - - TGTGCCAGCAGTGCCGACAGGACGGCTGGAAACACCATATATTTT CASSADRTAGNTIYF
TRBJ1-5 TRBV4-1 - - TGCGCCAGCAGCAGAGGGGAAGATAGCAATCAGCCCCAGCATTTT CASSRGEDSNQPQHF
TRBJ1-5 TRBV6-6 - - TGTGCCAGCAGTTACTCGCCCAGGAGTGGCGATCAGCCCCAGCATTTT CASSYSPRSGDQPQHF
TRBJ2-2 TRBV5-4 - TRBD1 TGTGCCAGCAGCCGTCAGGCAGGGGGCCACGGGGAGCTGTGTTTT CASSRQAGGHGELCF
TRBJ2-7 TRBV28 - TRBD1 TGTGCCAGCAGTTACCTGATTCGAGGGGGCCTCACCTACGAGCAGTACTTC CASSYLIRGGLTYEQYF
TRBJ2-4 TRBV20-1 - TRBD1 TGCAGTGCCCCGGGACAGCTCCGTATTAAATCTAAGATGGGAAACATTCAGTACTTC CSAPGQLRIKSKMGNIQYF